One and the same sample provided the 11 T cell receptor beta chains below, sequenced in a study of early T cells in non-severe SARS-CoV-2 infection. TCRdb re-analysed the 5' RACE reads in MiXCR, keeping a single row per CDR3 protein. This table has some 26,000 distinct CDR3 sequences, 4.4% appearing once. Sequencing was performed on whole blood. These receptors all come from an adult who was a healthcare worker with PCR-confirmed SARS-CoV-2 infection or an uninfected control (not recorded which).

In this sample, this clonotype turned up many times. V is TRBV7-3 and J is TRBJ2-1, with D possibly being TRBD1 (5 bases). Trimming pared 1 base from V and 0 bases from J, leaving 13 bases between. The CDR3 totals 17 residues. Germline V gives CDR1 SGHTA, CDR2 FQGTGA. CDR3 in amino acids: CASSLRSGQGSYNEQFF. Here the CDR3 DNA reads TGTGCCAGCAGCTTAAGAAGTGGTCAGGGCTCCTACAATGAGCAGTTCTTC.

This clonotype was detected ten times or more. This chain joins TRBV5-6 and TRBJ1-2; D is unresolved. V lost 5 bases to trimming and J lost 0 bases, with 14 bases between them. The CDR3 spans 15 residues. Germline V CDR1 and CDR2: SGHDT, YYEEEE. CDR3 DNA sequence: TGTGCCAGCAGTTATAGGACCGCAACTAACTATGGCTACACCTTC. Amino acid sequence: CASSYRTATNYGYTF.

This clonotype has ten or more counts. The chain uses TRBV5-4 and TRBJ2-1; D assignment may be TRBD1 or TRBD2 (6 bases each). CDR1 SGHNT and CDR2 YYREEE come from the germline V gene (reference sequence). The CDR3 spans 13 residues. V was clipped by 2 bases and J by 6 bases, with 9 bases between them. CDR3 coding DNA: TGTGCCAGCAGCTTCAAGGGGGGCAATGAGCAGTTCTTC. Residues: CASSFKGGNEQFF.

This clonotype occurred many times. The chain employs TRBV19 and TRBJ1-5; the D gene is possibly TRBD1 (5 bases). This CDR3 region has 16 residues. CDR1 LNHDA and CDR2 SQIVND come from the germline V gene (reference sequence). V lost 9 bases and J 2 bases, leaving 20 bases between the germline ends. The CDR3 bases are TGTGCCAGCAGTCCGGCGGTGGTCAGGGGCAATCAGCCCCAGCATTTT. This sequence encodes CASSPAVVRGNQPQHF.

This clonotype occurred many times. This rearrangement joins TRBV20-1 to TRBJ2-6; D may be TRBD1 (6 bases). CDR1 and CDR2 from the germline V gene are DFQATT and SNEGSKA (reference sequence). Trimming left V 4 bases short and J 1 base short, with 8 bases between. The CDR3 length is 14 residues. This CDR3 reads CSATQGSGANVLTF. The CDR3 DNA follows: TGCAGTGCTACGCAGGGGTCTGGGGCCAACGTCCTGACTTTC.

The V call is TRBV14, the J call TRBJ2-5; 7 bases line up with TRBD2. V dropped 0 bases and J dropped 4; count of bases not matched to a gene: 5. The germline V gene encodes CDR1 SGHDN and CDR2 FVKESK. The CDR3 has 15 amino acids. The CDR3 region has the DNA TGTGCCAGCAGCCAAGATTGGTCTAGCGGAGAGACCCAGTACTTC. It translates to CASSQDWSSGETQYF.

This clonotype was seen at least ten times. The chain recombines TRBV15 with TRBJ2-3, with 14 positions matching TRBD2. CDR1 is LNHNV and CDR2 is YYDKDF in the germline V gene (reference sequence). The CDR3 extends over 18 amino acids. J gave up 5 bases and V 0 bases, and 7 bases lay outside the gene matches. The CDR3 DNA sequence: TGTGCCACCAGCAGAGATAGGGGGACTAGCGGGAGTGAAGATACGCAGTATTTT. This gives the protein CATSRDRGTSGSEDTQYF. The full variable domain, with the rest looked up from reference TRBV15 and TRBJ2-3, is DAMVIQNPRYQVTQFGKPVTLSCSQTLNHNVMYWYQQKSSQAPKLLFHYYDKDFNNEADTPDNFQSRRPNTSFCFLDIRSPGLGDTAMYLCATSRDRGTSGSEDTQYFGPGTRLTVL.

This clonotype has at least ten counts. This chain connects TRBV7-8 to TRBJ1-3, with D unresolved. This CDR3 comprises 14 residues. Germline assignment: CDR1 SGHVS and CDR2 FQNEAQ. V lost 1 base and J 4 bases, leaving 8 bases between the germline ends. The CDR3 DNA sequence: TGTGCCAGCAGCTTAGGTGATGTGGGAAACACCATATATTTT. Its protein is CASSLGDVGNTIYF.

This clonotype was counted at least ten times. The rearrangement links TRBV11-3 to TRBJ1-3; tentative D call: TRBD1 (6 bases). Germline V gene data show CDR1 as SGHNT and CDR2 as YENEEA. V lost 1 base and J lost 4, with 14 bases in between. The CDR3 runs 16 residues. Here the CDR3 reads CASSLAAGAAGNTIYF. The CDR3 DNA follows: TGTGCCAGCAGCTTAGCAGCAGGGGCAGCCGGAAACACCATATATTTT.

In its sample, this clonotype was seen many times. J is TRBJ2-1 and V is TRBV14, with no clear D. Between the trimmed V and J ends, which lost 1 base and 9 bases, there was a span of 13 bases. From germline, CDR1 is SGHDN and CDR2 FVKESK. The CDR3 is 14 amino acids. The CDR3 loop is CASSQGRYRGEQFF. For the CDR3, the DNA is TGTGCCAGCAGCCAAGGCAGGTATCGCGGTGAGCAGTTCTTC.

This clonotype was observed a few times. The CDR3, as DNA: TGTGCCAGCAGTAGAGCGACAGGGTACGAAGAGACCCAGTACTTC. Its translation: CASSRATGYEETQYF. The V call is TRBV6-6, the J call TRBJ2-5; TRBD1 aligns across 7 bases. The CDR3 runs 15 residues. Germline V gives CDR1 MNHNY, CDR2 SVGAGI (reference sequence). The V segment lost 5 bases and the J segment 3 bases; nucleotides outside the gene matches: 9.